This entry describes one T cell receptor (beta chain). As yet, its antigen is unknown. Before the COVID-19 pandemic, during about 2011-2019, CD4+ T cells were taken from unexposed donors. The cells were cultured for about ten days before CD4+ T cells were isolated. Cells permitting, SARS-CoV-2 S/N and four cold-coronavirus spikes were tested on unexposed-donor CD4+ T cells. Repertoires were generated with immunoSEQ multiplex PCR, while TCRdb's copy carries only in-frame clones and drops some. The table records just under 20,000 clones, around 67% of them present only once. The data belong to a study of CD4 T cells in relation to SARS-CoV-2 and coronaviruses. As for the study in general: After nine to eleven days of antigen culture, PBMC TCR beta CDR3s were sequenced.

This CDR3 is built from 18 residues. The ends lost 5 bases at V and 1 base at J; junction bases unmatched: 11. CDR1 and CDR2 from the germline V gene are MNHEY and SVGEGT. The specimen sequenced was CD4+ T cells from PBMCs, cultured in vitro. The chain combines TRBV6-2 or TRBV6-3 with TRBJ1-5; 10 bases line up with TRBD1. The TCR comes from a human donor in good health. The DNA of the CDR3 is TGTGCCAGCAGTCGGCCGGACAGGGGGATGAGGAGCAATCAGCCCCAGCATTTT. Its translation is CASSRPDRGMRSNQPQHF.